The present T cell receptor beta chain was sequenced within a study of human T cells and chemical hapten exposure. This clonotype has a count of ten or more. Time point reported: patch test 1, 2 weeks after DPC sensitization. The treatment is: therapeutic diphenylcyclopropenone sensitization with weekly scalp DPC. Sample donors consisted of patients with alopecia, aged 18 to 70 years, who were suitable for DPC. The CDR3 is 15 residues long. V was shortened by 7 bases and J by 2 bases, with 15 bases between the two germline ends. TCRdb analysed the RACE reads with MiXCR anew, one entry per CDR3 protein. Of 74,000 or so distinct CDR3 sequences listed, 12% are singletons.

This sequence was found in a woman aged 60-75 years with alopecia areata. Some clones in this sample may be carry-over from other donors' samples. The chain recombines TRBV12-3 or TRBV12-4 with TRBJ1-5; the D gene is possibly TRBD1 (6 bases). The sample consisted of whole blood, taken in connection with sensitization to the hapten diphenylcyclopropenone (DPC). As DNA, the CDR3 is TGTGCCAGCACGACAGGCTCGGGGGGCAATCAGCCCCAGCATTTT. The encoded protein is CASTTGSGGNQPQHF.